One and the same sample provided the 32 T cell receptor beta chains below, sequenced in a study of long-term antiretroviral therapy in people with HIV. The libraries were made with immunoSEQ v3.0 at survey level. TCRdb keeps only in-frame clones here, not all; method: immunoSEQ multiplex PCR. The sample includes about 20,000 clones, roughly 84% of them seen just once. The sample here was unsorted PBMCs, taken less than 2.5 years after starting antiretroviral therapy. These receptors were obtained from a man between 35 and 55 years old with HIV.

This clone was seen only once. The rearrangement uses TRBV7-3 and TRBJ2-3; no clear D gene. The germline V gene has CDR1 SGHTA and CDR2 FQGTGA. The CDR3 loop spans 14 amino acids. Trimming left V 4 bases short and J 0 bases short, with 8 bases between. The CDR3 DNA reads TGTGCCAGCAGCTCCCAGACTAGCACAGATACGCAGTATTTT. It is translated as CASSSQTSTDTQYF.

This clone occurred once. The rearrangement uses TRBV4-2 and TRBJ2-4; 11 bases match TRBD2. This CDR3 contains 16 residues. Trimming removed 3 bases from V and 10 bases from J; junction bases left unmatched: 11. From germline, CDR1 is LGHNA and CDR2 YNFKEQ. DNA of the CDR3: TGTGCCAGCAGCCAGGACGGGACTAGCGGCCTCCGGATTCAGTACTTC. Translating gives CASSQDGTSGLRIQYF.

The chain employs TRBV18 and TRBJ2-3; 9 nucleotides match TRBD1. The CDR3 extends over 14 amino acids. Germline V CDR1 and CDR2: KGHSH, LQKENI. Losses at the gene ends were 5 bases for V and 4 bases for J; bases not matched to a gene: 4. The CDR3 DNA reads TGTGCCAGCTCAGTACAGGGGGCGGCAGATACGCAGTATTTT. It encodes CASSVQGAADTQYF.

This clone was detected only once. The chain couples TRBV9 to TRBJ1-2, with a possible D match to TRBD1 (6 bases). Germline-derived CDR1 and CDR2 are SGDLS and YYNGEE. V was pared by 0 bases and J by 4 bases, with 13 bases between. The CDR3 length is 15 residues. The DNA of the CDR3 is TGTGCCAGCAGCGTAGCGACGGCAGGGGCCTATGGCTACACCTTC. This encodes CASSVATAGAYGYTF.

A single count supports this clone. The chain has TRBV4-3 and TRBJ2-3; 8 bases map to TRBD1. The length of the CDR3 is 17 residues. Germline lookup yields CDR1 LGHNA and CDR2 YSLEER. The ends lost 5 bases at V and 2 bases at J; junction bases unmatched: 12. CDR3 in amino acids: CASSDFPGQGITDTQYF. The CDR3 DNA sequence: TGCGCCAGCAGCGACTTCCCCGGACAGGGAATCACAGATACGCAGTATTTT.

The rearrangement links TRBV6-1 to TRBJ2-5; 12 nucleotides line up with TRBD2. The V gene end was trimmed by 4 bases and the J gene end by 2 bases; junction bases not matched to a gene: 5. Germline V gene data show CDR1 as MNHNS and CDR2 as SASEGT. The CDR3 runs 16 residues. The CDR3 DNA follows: TGTGCCAGCAGTGCCCTAGCGGGGGGGCTTCAAGAGACCCAGTACTTC. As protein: CASSALAGGLQETQYF.

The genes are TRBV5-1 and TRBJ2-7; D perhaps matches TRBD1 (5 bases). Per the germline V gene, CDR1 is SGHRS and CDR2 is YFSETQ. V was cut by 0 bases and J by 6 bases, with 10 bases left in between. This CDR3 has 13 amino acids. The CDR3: CASSLAQAAEQYF. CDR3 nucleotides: TGCGCCAGCAGCTTGGCACAGGCTGCCGAGCAGTACTTC. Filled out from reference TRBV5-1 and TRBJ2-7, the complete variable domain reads KAGVTQTPRYLIKTRGQQVTLSCSPISGHRSVSWYQQTPGQGLQFLFEYFSETQRNKGNFPGRFSGRQFSNSRSEMNVSTLELGDSALYLCASSLAQAAEQYFGPGTRLTVT.

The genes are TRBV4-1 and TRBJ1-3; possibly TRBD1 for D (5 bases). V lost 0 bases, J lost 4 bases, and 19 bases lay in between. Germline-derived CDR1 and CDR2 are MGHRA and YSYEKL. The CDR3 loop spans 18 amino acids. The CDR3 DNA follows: TGCGCCAGCAGCCAAGATTGGGGGTGGGGGTATCAAGGAAACACCATATATTTT. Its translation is CASSQDWGWGYQGNTIYF.

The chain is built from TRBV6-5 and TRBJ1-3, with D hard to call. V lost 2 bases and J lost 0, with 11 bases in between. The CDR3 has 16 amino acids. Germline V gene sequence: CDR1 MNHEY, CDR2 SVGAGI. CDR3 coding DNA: TGTGCCAGCAGTTACAGCATCGAAACCTCTGGAAACACCATATATTTT. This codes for CASSYSIETSGNTIYF.

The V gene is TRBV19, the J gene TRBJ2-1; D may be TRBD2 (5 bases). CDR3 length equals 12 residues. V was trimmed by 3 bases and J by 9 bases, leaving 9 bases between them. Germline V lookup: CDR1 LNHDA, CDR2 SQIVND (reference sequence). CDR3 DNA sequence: TGTGCCAGTAGTATGAGGGTGTCTGAGCAGTTCTTC. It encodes CASSMRVSEQFF.

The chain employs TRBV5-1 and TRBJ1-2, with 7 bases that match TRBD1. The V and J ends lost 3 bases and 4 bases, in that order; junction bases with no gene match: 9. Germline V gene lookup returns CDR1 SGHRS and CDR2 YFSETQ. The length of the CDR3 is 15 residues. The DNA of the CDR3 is TGCGCCAGCAGCTCCGGACAGGAGCAAGTCTATGGCTACACCTTC. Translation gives CASSSGQEQVYGYTF.

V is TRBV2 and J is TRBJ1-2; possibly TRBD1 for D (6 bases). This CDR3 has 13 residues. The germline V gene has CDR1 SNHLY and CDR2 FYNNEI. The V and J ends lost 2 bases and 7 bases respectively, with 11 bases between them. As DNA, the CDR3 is TGTGCCAGCAGTGAAATGGGGGCCTCTGGCTACACCTTC. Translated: CASSEMGASGYTF.

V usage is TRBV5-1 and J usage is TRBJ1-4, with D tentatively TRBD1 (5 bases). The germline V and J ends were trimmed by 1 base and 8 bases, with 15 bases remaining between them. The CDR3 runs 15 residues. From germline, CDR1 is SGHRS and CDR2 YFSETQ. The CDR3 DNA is TGCGCCAGCAGCTTGTTTGGGACGAAAGGGGAAAAACTGTTTTTT. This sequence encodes CASSLFGTKGEKLFF.

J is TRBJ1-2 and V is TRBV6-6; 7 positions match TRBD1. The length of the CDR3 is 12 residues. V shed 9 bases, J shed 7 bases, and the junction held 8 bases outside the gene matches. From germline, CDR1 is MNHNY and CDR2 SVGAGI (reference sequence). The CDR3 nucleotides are TGTGCCAGTTTAACAGGGGTTTCTGGCTACACCTTC. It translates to CASLTGVSGYTF.

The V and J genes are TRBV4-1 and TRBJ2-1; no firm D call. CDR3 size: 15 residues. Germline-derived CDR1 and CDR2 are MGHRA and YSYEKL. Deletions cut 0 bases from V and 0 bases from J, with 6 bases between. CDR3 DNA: TGCGCCAGCAGCCAAGATAAAAGCTCCTACAATGAGCAGTTCTTC. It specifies CASSQDKSSYNEQFF.

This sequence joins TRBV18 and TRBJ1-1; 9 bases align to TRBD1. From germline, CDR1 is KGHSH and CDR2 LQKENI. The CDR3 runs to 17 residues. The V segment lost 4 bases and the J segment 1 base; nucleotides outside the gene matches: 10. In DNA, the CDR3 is TGTGCCAGCTCACTAGAACAGGGGGCCCTAACGAACACTGAAGCTTTCTTT. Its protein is CASSLEQGALTNTEAFF.

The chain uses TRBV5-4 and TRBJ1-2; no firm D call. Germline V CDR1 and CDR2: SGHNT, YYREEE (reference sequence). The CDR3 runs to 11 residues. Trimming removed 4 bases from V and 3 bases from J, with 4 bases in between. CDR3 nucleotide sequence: TGTGCCAGCAGCCTTGACTATGGCTACACCTTC. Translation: CASSLDYGYTF.

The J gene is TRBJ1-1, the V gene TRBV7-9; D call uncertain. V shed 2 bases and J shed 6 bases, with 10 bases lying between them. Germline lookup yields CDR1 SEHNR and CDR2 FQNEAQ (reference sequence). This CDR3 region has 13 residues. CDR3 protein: CASSLREAAEAFF. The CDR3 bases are TGTGCCAGCAGCTTAAGGGAGGCAGCTGAAGCTTTCTTT.

The CDR3 loop reads CASSLLRDIINTEAFF. In DNA form, the CDR3 reads TGTGCCAGCAGCTTACTCCGGGACATAATTAACACTGAAGCTTTCTTT. The chain couples TRBV7-9 to TRBJ1-1; a possible D gene is TRBD1 (6 bases). The CDR3 has 16 amino acids. The germline V and J ends were trimmed by 2 bases and 2 bases, with 15 bases remaining between them. Germline V gives CDR1 SEHNR, CDR2 FQNEAQ (reference sequence).

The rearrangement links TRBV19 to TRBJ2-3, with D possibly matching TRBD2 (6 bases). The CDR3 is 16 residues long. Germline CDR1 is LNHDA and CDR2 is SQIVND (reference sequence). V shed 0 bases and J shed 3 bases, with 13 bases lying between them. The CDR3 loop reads CASSIDQSSGTDTQYF. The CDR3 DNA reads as TGTGCCAGTAGTATAGATCAAAGCAGCGGGACAGATACGCAGTATTTT.

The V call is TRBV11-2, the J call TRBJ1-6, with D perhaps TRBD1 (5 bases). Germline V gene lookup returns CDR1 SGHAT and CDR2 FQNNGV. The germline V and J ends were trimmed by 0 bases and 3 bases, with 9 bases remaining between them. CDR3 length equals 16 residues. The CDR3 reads CASSLDGGFYNSPLHF. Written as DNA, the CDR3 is TGTGCCAGCAGCTTAGACGGGGGATTCTATAATTCACCCCTCCACTTT. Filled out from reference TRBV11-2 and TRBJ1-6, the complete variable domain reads EAGVAQSPRYKIIEKRQSVAFWCNPISGHATLYWYQQILGQGPKLLIQFQNNGVVDDSQLPKDRFSAERLKGVDSTLKIQPAKLEDSAVYLCASSLDGGFYNSPLHFGNGTRLTVT.

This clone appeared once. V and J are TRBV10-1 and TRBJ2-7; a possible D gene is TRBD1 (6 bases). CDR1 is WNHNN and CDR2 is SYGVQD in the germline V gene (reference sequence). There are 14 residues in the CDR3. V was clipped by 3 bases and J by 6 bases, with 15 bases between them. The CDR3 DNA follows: TGCGCCAGCAGTGAAGGGGGTGGGATTGGCGAGCAGTACTTC. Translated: CASSEGGGIGEQYF.

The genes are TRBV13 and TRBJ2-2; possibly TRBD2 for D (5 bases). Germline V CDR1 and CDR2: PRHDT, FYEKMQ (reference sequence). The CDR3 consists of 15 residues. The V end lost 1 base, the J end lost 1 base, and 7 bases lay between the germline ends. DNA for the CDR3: TGTGCCAGCAGCTTAGACGGAGGGAACACCGGGGAGCTGTTTTTT. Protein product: CASSLDGGNTGELFF.

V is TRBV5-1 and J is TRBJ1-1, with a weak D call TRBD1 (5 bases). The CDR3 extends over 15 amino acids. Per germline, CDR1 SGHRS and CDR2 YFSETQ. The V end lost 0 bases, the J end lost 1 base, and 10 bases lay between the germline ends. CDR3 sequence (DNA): TGCGCCAGCAGCTTGGTCGCAGGGCAGAACACTGAAGCTTTCTTT. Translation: CASSLVAGQNTEAFF.

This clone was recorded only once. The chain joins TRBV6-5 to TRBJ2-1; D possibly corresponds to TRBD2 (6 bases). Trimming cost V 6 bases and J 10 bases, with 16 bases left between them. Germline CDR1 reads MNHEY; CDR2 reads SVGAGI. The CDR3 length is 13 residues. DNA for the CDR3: TGTGCCAGCAGCGCGGGACTCCTAGGCGAGCAGTTCTTC. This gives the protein CASSAGLLGEQFF.

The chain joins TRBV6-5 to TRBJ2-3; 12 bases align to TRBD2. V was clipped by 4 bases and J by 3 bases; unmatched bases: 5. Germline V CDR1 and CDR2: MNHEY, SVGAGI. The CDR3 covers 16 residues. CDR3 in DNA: TGTGCCAGCAGTTGGTCACTAGCGGGAGGAACAGATACGCAGTATTTT. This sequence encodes CASSWSLAGGTDTQYF.

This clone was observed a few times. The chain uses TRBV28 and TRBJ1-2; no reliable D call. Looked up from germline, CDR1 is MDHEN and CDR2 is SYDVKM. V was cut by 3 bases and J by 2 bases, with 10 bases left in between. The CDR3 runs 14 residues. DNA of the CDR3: TGTGCCAGCAGTTTTAACCGGAGGAACTATGGCTACACCTTC. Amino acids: CASSFNRRNYGYTF.

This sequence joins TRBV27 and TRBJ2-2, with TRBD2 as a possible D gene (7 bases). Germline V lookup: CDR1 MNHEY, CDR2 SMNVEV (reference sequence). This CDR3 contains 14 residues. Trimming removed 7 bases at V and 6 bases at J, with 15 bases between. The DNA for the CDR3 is TGTGCCAGCACTGGGTACGGGGGGCCCGGGGAGCTGTTTTTT. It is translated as CASTGYGGPGELFF.

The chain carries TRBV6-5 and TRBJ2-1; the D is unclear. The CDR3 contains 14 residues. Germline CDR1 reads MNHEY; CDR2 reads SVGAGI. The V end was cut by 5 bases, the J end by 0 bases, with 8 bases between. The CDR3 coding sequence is TGTGCCAGCAGTCCCTCCTTCTCCTACAATGAGCAGTTCTTC. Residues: CASSPSFSYNEQFF.

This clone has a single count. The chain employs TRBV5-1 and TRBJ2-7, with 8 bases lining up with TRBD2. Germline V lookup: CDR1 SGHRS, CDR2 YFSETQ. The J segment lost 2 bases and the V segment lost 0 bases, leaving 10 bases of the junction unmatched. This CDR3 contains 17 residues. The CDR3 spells CASSLGGSGTPAYEQYF. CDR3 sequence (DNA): TGCGCCAGCAGCTTGGGCGGTAGCGGGACTCCAGCCTACGAGCAGTACTTC.

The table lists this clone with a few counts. CDR3: CASSWTSGRGHEQYF. CDR3 DNA: TGTGCCAGCAGTTGGACTAGCGGGAGAGGACACGAGCAGTACTTC. This chain uses TRBV25-1 with TRBJ2-7, with 13 bases that match TRBD2. The CDR3 consists of 15 residues. Trimming cost V 5 bases and J 5 bases; bases outside gene matches: 6. Germline-derived CDR1 and CDR2 are MGHDK and SYGVNS.

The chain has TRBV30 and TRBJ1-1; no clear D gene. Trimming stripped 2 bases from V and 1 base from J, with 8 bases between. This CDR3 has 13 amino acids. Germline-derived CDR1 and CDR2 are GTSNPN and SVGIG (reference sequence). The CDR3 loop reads CAWSYSGNTEAFF. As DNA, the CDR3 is TGTGCCTGGAGTTACTCGGGGAACACTGAAGCTTTCTTT.